This TCR beta chain was recorded in a study of OX40 agonist ivuxolimab in advanced cancers. About the research overall: Patients were treated with intravenous ivuxolimab, dosed at 0.01 to 10 mg/kg and infused every 2 weeks. Findings and caveats of the study: The antigen specificity of the peripheral T cells (those that were expanded) was not determined. On average, a greater number of expanded clones characterised CD8+ T cells relative to CD4+.

Details on this clone: Its antigen is undetermined.

The CDR3 spans 15 residues. V dropped 0 bases and J dropped 4; count of bases not matched to a gene: 5. The germline V gene encodes CDR1 GTSNPN and CDR2 SVGIG (reference sequence). Assay: immunoSEQ multiplex PCR; the TCRdb copy retains only in-frame clones and omits some. This table has 53,000 or so clones, roughly 80% appearing once. The clonotype was recovered from an adult with an advanced solid tumor such as melanoma, head and neck, liver or kidney cancer. The sample in question was CD4+ or CD8+ T cells sorted from blood, obtained in a trial of the OX40 agonist ivuxolimab. The chain combines TRBV30 with TRBJ2-2, with 7 bases aligning to TRBD2. The CDR3, as DNA: TGTGCCTGGAGTGTAAAAGCGGGGAGCACCGGGGAGCTGTTTTTT. This gives the protein CAWSVKAGSTGELFF.